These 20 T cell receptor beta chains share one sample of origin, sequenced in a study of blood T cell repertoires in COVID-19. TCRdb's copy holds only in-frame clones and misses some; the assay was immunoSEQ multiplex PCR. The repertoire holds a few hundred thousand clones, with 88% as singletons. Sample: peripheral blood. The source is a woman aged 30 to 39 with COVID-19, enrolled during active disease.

CDR3 sequence: CASSRDRVAYEQYF. CDR3 DNA sequence: TGTGCCAGCAGCCGGGACAGGGTCGCCTACGAGCAGTACTTC. The V call is TRBV6-5, the J call TRBJ2-7; the match to TRBD1 covers 9 bases. Germline loops: CDR1 MNHEY, CDR2 SVGAGI. The length of the CDR3 is 14 residues. V trimming: 6 bases; J trimming: 2 bases; junction bases outside the gene matches: 5.

DNA of the CDR3: TGTGCCAGCTCGTCTAGCGGGAGTGGTACCGGGGAGCTGTTTTTT. Its translation: CASSSSGSGTGELFF. V usage is TRBV28 and J usage is TRBJ2-2; the match to TRBD2 covers 10 bases. The CDR3 spans 15 residues. Looked up from germline, CDR1 is MDHEN and CDR2 is SYDVKM. V dropped 8 bases and J dropped 5; count of bases not matched to a gene: 8.

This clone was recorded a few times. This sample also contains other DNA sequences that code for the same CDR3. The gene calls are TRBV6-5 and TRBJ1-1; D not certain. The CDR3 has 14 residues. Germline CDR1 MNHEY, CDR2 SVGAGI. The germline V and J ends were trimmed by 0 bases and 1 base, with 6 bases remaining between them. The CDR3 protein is CASSYSAGNTEAFF. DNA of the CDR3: TGTGCCAGCAGTTACTCGGCAGGGAACACTGAAGCTTTCTTT.

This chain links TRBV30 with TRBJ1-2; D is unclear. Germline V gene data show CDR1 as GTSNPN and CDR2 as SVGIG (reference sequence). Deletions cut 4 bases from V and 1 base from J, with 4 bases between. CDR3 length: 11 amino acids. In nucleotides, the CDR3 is TGTGCCTGGAACGGTAACTATGGCTACACCTTC. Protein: CAWNGNYGYTF.

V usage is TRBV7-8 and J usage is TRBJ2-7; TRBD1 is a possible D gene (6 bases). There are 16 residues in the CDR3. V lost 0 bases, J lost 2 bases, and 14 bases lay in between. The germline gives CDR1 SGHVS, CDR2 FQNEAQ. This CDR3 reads CASSLARTVTTYEQYF. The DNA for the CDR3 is TGTGCCAGCAGCTTAGCGCGGACAGTCACTACCTACGAGCAGTACTTC.

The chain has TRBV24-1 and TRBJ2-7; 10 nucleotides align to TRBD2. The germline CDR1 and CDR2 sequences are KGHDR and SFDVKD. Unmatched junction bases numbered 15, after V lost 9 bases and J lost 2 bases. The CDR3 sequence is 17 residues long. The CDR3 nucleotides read TGTGCCACCCGTCAACAGGGAGCTAGCGGGAGCACCTACGAGCAGTACTTC. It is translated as CATRQQGASGSTYEQYF.

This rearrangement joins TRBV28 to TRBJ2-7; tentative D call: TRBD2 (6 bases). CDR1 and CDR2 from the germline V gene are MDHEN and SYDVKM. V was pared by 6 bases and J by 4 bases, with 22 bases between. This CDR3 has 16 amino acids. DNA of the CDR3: TGTGCCAGCAGCCCAAGGGACGCCCACGGACTATACGAGCAGTACTTC. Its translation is CASSPRDAHGLYEQYF. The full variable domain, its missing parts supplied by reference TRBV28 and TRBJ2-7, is DVKVTQSSRYLVKRTGEKVFLECVQDMDHENMFWYRQDPGLGLRLIYFSYDVKMKEKGDIPEGYSVSREKKERFSLILESASTNQTSMYLCASSPRDAHGLYEQYFGPGTRLTVT.

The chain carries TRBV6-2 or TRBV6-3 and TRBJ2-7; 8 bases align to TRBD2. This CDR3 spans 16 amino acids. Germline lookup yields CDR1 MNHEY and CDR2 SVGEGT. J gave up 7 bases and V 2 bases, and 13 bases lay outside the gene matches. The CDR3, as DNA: TGTGCCAGCAGTTACCGGGCGGGAGGACGATTGGGTGAGCAGTACTTC. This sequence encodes CASSYRAGGRLGEQYF.

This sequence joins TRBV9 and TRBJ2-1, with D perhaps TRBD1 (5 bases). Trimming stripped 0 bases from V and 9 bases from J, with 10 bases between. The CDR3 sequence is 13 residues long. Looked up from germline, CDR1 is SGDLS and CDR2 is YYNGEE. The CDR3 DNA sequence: TGTGCCAGCAGCGTAGAATTTAGGGGTGAGCAGTTCTTC. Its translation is CASSVEFRGEQFF.

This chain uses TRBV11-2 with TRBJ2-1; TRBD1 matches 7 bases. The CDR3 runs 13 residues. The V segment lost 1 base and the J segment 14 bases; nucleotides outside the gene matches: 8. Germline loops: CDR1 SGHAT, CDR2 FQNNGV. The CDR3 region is CASSLAGTVHEFF. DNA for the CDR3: TGTGCCAGCAGCTTAGCTGGGACAGTTCACGAGTTCTTC.

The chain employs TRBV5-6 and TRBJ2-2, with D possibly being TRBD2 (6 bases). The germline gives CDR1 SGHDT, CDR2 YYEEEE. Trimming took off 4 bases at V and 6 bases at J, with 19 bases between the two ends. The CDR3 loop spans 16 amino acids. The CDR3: CASSPTPGLRAGELFF. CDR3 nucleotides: TGTGCCAGCAGCCCAACGCCGGGACTGCGGGCCGGGGAGCTGTTTTTT.

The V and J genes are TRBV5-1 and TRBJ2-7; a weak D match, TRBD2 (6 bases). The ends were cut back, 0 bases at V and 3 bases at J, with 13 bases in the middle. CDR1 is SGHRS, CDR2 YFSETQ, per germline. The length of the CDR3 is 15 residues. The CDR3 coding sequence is TGCGCCAGCAGCTTGGTAAATACCGGGAGCTACGAGCAGTACTTC. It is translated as CASSLVNTGSYEQYF.

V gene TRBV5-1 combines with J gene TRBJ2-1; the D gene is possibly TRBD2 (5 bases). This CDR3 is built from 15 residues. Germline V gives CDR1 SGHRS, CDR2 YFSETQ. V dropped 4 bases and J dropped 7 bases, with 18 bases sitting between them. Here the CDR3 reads CASSPYWRAGNEQFF. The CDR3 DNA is TGCGCCAGCAGCCCCTACTGGCGGGCTGGTAATGAGCAGTTCTTC. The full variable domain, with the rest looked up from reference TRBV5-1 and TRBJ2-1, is KAGVTQTPRYLIKTRGQQVTLSCSPISGHRSVSWYQQTPGQGLQFLFEYFSETQRNKGNFPGRFSGRQFSNSRSEMNVSTLELGDSALYLCASSPYWRAGNEQFFGPGTRLTVL.

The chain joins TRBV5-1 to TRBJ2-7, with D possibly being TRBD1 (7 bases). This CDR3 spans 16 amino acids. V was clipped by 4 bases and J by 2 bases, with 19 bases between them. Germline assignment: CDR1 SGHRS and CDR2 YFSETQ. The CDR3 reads CASSPRGEGAPYEQYF. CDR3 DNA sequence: TGCGCCAGCAGCCCGCGGGGTGAGGGGGCACCCTACGAGCAGTACTTC. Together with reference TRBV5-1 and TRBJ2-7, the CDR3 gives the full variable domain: KAGVTQTPRYLIKTRGQQVTLSCSPISGHRSVSWYQQTPGQGLQFLFEYFSETQRNKGNFPGRFSGRQFSNSRSEMNVSTLELGDSALYLCASSPRGEGAPYEQYFGPGTRLTVT.

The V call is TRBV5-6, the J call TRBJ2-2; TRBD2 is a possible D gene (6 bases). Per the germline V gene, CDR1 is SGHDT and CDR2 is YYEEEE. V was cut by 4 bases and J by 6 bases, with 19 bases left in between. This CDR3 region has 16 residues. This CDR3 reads CASSLGLTKASGELFF. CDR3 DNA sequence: TGTGCCAGCAGCCTCGGACTAACGAAAGCCTCCGGGGAGCTGTTTTTT.

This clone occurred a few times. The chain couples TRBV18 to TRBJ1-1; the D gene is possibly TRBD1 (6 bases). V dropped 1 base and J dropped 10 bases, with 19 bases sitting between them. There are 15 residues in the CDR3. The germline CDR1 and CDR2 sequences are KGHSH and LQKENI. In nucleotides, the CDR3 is TGTGCCAGCTCACCACGTCCGCCGGGGGGCGAGGGAGCTTTCTTT. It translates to CASSPRPPGGEGAFF. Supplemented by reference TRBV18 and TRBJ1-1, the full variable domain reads NAGVMQNPRHLVRRRGQEARLRCSPMKGHSHVYWYRQLPEEGLKFMVYLQKENIIDESGMPKERFSAEFPKEGPSILRIQQVVRGDSAAYFCASSPRPPGGEGAFFGQGTRLTVV.

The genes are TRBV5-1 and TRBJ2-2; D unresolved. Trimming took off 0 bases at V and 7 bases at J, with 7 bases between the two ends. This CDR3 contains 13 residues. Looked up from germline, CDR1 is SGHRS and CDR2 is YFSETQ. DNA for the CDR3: TGCGCCAGCAGCTTGGACGGTAGCGGGGAGCTGTTTTTT. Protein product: CASSLDGSGELFF.

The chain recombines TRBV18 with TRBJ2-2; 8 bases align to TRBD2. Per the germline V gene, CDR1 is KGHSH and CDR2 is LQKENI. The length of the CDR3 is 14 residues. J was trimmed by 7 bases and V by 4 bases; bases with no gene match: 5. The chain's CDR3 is CASSLKRENGELFF. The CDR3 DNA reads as TGTGCCAGCTCACTTAAGCGGGAGAACGGGGAGCTGTTTTTT.

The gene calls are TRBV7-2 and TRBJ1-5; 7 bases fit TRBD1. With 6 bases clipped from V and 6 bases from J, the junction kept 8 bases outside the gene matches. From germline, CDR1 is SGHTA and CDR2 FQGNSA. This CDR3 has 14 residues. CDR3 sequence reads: CASSPGGGFQPQHF. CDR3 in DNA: TGTGCCAGCAGTCCGGGAGGGGGCTTTCAGCCCCAGCATTTT.

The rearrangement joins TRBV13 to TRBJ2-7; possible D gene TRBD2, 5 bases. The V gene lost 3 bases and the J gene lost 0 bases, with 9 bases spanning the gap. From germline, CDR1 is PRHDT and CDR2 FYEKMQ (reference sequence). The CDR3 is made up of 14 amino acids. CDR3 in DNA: TGTGCCAGCAGCTTTGCGGGTAGCTCCTACGAGCAGTACTTC. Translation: CASSFAGSSYEQYF.